A single sample is the source of the 10 T cell receptor beta chains below, sequenced in a study of T cell clones after liver transplantation. Using immunoSEQ multiplex PCR, the repertoire was profiled, and TCRdb retains in-frame clones only, with some absent. The sample yields 25,000 to 35,000 clones, 90% to 95% seen once. Here the sequenced sample was CD8+ T cells from blood, taken 12 months after liver transplant. The origin of the receptors is a human patient who received a liver transplant. Some of these T cells may belong to the graft donor.

The chain has TRBV28 and TRBJ2-7; TRBD1 aligns across 8 bases. Germline values: CDR1 MDHEN, CDR2 SYDVKM. The length of the CDR3 is 14 residues. V lost 5 bases and J lost 2; bases outside the gene matches: 5. As DNA, the CDR3 is TGTGCCAGCAGTCCCCCAGGGGGCACCTACGAGCAGTACTTC. Translated, it gives CASSPPGGTYEQYF.

This sequence joins TRBV2 and TRBJ2-1; weak D call: TRBD2 (5 bases). CDR1 SNHLY and CDR2 FYNNEI come from the germline V gene. This CDR3 is built from 10 residues. Trimming shortened V by 8 bases and J by 9 bases, and 8 bases separated the two germline ends. Written as DNA, the CDR3 is TGTGCCAGCCGCGGGCGTGAGCAGTTCTTC. Amino acid sequence: CASRGREQFF.

The V gene is TRBV25-1, the J gene TRBJ2-5; D unresolved. Germline CDR1 reads MGHDK; CDR2 reads SYGVNS. V shed 3 bases and J shed 0 bases, with 14 bases lying between them. The CDR3 is 16 amino acids. The CDR3 DNA follows: TGTGCCAGCAGTGACGCAAGAGCAGAGTACCAAGAGACCCAGTACTTC. Translation: CASSDARAEYQETQYF. The whole variable domain, filled in from reference TRBV25-1 and TRBJ2-5, reads EADIYQTPRYLVIGTGKKITLECSQTMGHDKMYWYQQDPGMELHLIHYSYGVNSTEKGDLSSESTVSRIRTEHFPLTLESARPSHTSQYLCASSDARAEYQETQYFGPGTRLLVL.

The chain carries TRBV5-1 and TRBJ2-7; tentative D call: TRBD1 (5 bases). CDR3 length equals 13 residues. The V end lost 4 bases, the J end lost 1 base, and 9 bases lay between the germline ends. The V gene's germline CDR1 is SGHRS and CDR2 YFSETQ. CDR3 sequence: CASSLGRSYEQYF. The CDR3, as DNA: TGCGCCAGCAGCCTGGGGCGGTCCTACGAGCAGTACTTC.

This clone was detected once. This chain connects TRBV30 to TRBJ2-5, with D perhaps being TRBD1 or TRBD2 (5 bases each). The J call may be in error: the DNA end matches TRBJ2-7 better. This CDR3 has 12 residues. Germline-derived CDR1 and CDR2 are GTSNPN and SVGIG (reference sequence). The CDR3 coding sequence is TGTGCCTGGAGCCAGGGAGAGGACGAGCAGTACTTC. It is translated as CAWSQGEDEQYF.

This clone has a single count. The V and J genes are TRBV6-4 and TRBJ2-1, with 13 bases matching TRBD2. The CDR3 covers 14 residues. Germline V gives CDR1 MRHNA, CDR2 SNTAGT. J lost 10 bases, V lost 6 bases, and 6 bases had no gene match. The chain's CDR3 is CASSRLAGGLEQFF. In nucleotides, the CDR3 is TGTGCCAGCAGCCGACTAGCGGGAGGACTGGAGCAGTTCTTC.

The chain links TRBV11-3 to TRBJ2-7; D may be TRBD1 (5 bases). The CDR3 extends over 14 amino acids. Germline values: CDR1 SGHNT, CDR2 YENEEA. V was shortened by 2 bases and J by 6 bases, with 14 bases between the two germline ends. CDR3 residues: CASSLTSGSGEQYF. CDR3 coding DNA: TGTGCCAGCAGCTTAACATCAGGGTCCGGCGAGCAGTACTTC.

J is TRBJ2-1 and V is TRBV7-9, with 9 positions matching TRBD2. The CDR3 sequence is 16 residues long. J gave up 0 bases and V 7 bases, and 7 bases lay outside the gene matches. The germline gives CDR1 SEHNR, CDR2 FQNEAQ (reference sequence). Here the CDR3 reads CASNPAGGSSYNEQFF. In DNA, the CDR3 is TGTGCCAGCAACCCAGCGGGGGGAAGCTCCTACAATGAGCAGTTCTTC.

V and J are TRBV14 and TRBJ2-7; D uncertain. This CDR3 comprises 12 residues. The germline V gene has CDR1 SGHDN and CDR2 FVKESK. V was pared by 0 bases and J by 6 bases, with 6 bases between. The CDR3 DNA is TGTGCCAGCAGCCAAGATTTAGCCGAGCAGTACTTC. This translates into CASSQDLAEQYF.

This sequence joins TRBV9 and TRBJ1-3, with D possibly matching TRBD1 (6 bases). This CDR3 is 15 amino acids long. Trimming pared 0 bases from V and 0 bases from J, leaving 7 bases between. The germline V gene has CDR1 SGDLS and CDR2 YYNGEE. In DNA, the CDR3 is TGTGCCAGCAGCGTAGGAGGGGGCTCTGGAAACACCATATATTTT. Translating gives CASSVGGGSGNTIYF.